These 7 T cell receptor beta chains were sequenced from one sample in a study of T cell clonality in common variable immunodeficiency. This table comes from immunoSEQ multiplex PCR, and its TCRdb copy is limited to in-frame clones, with some not included. The table lists about 7,300 clones, with no singletons. The antigens of these receptors remain unknown. Study-level points and caveats: In common variable immunodeficiency, TCR beta chains reportedly carried fewer deletions and N-nucleotide insertions.

Material for sequencing was peripheral blood mononuclear cells. The receptors shown here come from a human donor with common variable immunodeficiency.

This clone is medium-sized within its sample. The read gets to within 3 residues of the CDR3 end, and the germline J gene fills in the rest. The chain combines TRBV20-1 with TRBJ2-2, with a tentative D call TRBD2 (5 bases). Germline CDR1 is DFQATT and CDR2 is SNEGSKA (reference sequence). Trimming took off 4 bases at V and 5 bases at J, with 14 bases between the two ends. This CDR3 has 14 residues. CDR3 protein: CSAKLVRATGELFF. CDR3 bases read: TGCAGTGCTAAACTAGTTCGGGCTACCGGGGAG.

This clone was counted a few times. Read sequence stops 3 residues before the CDR3 end, and the germline J gene provides the missing end. The gene calls are TRBV7-9 and TRBJ2-7, with no clear D. The CDR3 consists of 14 residues. Germline-derived CDR1 and CDR2 are SEHNR and FQNEAQ (reference sequence). The V end lost 1 base, the J end lost 4 bases, and 11 bases lay between the germline ends. The CDR3: CASSLGGSRYEQYF. The part of the CDR3 DNA that was read is TGTGCCAGCAGCTTAGGCGGCTCGCGGTACGAG.

This clone was observed a few times. The read falls 3 residues short of the CDR3 end, and the missing part is taken from the germline J gene. The chain employs TRBV6-1 and TRBJ1-2; perhaps TRBD1 as D (5 bases). With 4 bases removed from V and 3 bases from J, the gap between germline ends came to 6 bases. The CDR3 has 12 amino acids. Germline V lookup: CDR1 MNHNS, CDR2 SASEGT. The CDR3 bases that were read are TGTGCCAGCAGTGGAGGGGACTATGGC. Protein product: CASSGGDYG. The CDR3 reads in full as CASSGGDYGYTF.

This clone was detected ten times or more. The read is 3 residues too short to cover the CDR3 end, so that end is filled in from the germline J gene. V usage is TRBV20-1 and J usage is TRBJ2-5; 9 nucleotides match TRBD2. This CDR3 is 14 amino acids long. Per germline, CDR1 DFQATT and CDR2 SNEGSKA (reference sequence). The junction had 10 bases not matched to a gene; V was cut back by 6 bases and J by 5 bases. The sequenced part of the CDR3 DNA is TGCAGTGCCTCCCTTAGCGGGAGCTGGGAGACC. It codes for CSASLSGSWET. The complete CDR3 sequence is CSASLSGSWETQYF.

This clone ranks as medium-sized. The read gets to within 3 residues of the CDR3 end, and the germline J gene fills in the rest. The chain recombines TRBV19 with TRBJ1-5; D uncertain. Germline V gives CDR1 LNHDA, CDR2 SQIVND (reference sequence). Trimming cost V 5 bases and J 5 bases, with 10 bases left between them. The CDR3 has 13 residues. The CDR3 bases that were read are TGTGCCAGTAGTTTCCGCGGGGATCAGCCC. Its protein product is CASSFRGDQP. The entire CDR3 is CASSFRGDQPQHF.

This clone is termed medium-sized. The CDR3 extends 3 residues past the end of the read, so its final part is completed from the germline J gene. The chain is built from TRBV20-1 and TRBJ2-1, with 11 nucleotides matching TRBD2. The CDR3 has 15 residues. Trimming took 5 bases from V and 0 from J; bases not matched to a gene: 3. Germline CDR1 and CDR2: DFQATT and SNEGSKA (reference sequence). The CDR3 region is CSARTSGSSYNEQFF. The DNA read from the CDR3 is TGCAGTGCTCGAACTAGCGGGAGCTCCTACAATGAG.

In its sample, this clone ranks as medium-sized. The CDR3 extends 3 residues past the end of the read, so its final part is completed from the germline J gene. The genes are TRBV20-1 and TRBJ1-1, with TRBD1 matching over 7 bases. Germline CDR1 and CDR2: DFQATT and SNEGSKA (reference sequence). This CDR3 has 13 amino acids. The sequenced part of the CDR3 DNA is TGCAGTGCTCCGTCGACAGGGCGGAGGTCG. The encoded protein is CSAPSTGRRS. The whole CDR3 protein reads CSAPSTGRRSAFF.